These T cell receptor beta chains were read from a single sample in a study of monozygotic twins with cystic fibrosis. Sequencing used immunoSEQ multiplex PCR; TCRdb keeps in-frame clones, though not all of them. The sample records approximately 34,000 clones, 95% to 98% being singletons. The sample comprised blood. These receptors came from a girl aged 2-10 years with cystic fibrosis. Each CDR3 is given with its conserved first and last residue. The order of the fields is CDR3 protein, J gene, clone size, V gene. Size values are once, few and many counts, or a class for expanded clones, and some rows have none.

CDR3: CASSRLPGDTEAFF
J: TRBJ1-1
size: NA
V: TRBV19

CDR3: CASSLLEEETQYF
J: TRBJ2-5
size: NA
V: TRBV7-8

CDR3: CASSPSGSSYNEQFF
J: TRBJ2-1
size: NA
V: TRBV4-1

CDR3: CASSLGMRSEQYF
J: TRBJ2-7
size: NA
V: TRBV5-1

CDR3: CASSIYRMNTEAFF
J: TRBJ1-1
size: NA
V: TRBV19

CDR3: CSVSMPTYEQYF
J: TRBJ2-7
size: NA
V: TRBV29-1

CDR3: CASSQEPRYGYTF
J: TRBJ1-2
size: NA
V: TRBV4-1

CDR3: CASSLNSQGNTIYF
J: TRBJ1-3
size: NA
V: TRBV5-1

CDR3: CASTTGGRGRTGELFF
J: TRBJ2-2
size: NA
V: TRBV9

CDR3: CASSLNRGTDTQYF
J: TRBJ2-3
size: NA
V: TRBV28

CDR3: CASSRGRLGYSNQPQHF
J: TRBJ1-5
size: once
V: TRBV18

CDR3: CASRVLAGVGYEQYF
J: TRBJ2-7
size: NA
V: TRBV2

CDR3: CASSVITNYNEQFF
J: TRBJ2-1
size: NA
V: TRBV25-1

CDR3: CASSLDSSGNTDTQYF
J: TRBJ2-3
size: NA
V: TRBV7-2

CDR3: CASMGRVATIYF
J: TRBJ1-3
size: NA
V: TRBV6-6

CDR3: CASSVLQGTEQYF
J: TRBJ2-7
size: NA
V: TRBV6-4

CDR3: CASSQALAGGYSYEQYF
J: TRBJ2-7
size: NA
V: TRBV4-2

CDR3: CSVAGRYTDTQYF
J: TRBJ2-3
size: NA
V: TRBV29-1

CDR3: CAISVLGGEQYF
J: TRBJ2-7
size: NA
V: TRBV10-3

CDR3: CASSINGNGEQYF
J: TRBJ2-7
size: NA
V: TRBV19

CDR3: CASSWGLAGVGEQYF
J: TRBJ2-7
size: NA
V: TRBV11-2

CDR3: CASSQGLPNEQFF
J: TRBJ2-1
size: NA
V: TRBV4-1

CDR3: CATSSGRGSYEQYF
J: TRBJ2-7
size: NA
V: TRBV15

CDR3: CASSLYSVAGGNKETQYF
J: TRBJ2-5
size: once
V: TRBV11-2

CDR3: CASSQVIGLAGGNEQFF
J: TRBJ2-1
size: NA
V: TRBV4-2

CDR3: CASSAGQGSNQPQHF
J: TRBJ1-5
size: NA
V: TRBV6-1

CDR3: CASSSPGQGGTGELFF
J: TRBJ2-2
size: NA
V: TRBV18

CDR3: CASTARQVNTEAFF
J: TRBJ1-1
size: NA
V: TRBV2

CDR3: CASSFDAVSGGTNEKLFF
J: TRBJ1-4
size: NA
V: TRBV7-8

CDR3: CASSGGIWENIQYF
J: TRBJ2-4
size: NA
V: TRBV2

CDR3: CALAANYEQYF
J: TRBJ2-7
size: NA
V: TRBV30

CDR3: CSIPPTGGTEAFF
J: TRBJ1-1
size: NA
V: TRBV29-1

CDR3: CASSPGQGNQPQHF
J: TRBJ1-5
size: NA
V: TRBV18

CDR3: CASSWEGAPDTEAFF
J: TRBJ1-1
size: NA
V: TRBV5-8

CDR3: CASSYSGQGGGNTIYF
J: TRBJ1-3
size: NA
V: TRBV6-6

CDR3: CAISENFGRLLSGANVLTF
J: TRBJ2-6
size: NA
V: TRBV10-3

CDR3: CASSVTSGSSAGELFF
J: TRBJ2-2
size: NA
V: TRBV9

CDR3: CASSLAQGRGTEAFF
J: TRBJ1-1
size: NA
V: TRBV7-9

CDR3: CASSISSGKLAKNIQYF
J: TRBJ2-4
size: NA
V: TRBV19

CDR3: CASSLASDPGNSPLHF
J: TRBJ1-6
size: NA
V: TRBV5-1

CDR3: CAISDYRGGYTF
J: TRBJ1-2
size: NA
V: TRBV10-3